The next 13 T cell receptor beta chains were all read from a single sample in a study of T cell responses to AZD1222 COVID-19 vaccine. Measured with immunoSEQ multiplex PCR; TCRdb has only the in-frame clones, and not every one. The sample includes roughly 260,000 clones, over 85% of them seen just once. Here the sequenced sample was peripheral blood, taken on day 0 of AZD1222 vaccination. The receptors here all came from an adult in good health.

The chain recombines TRBV28 with TRBJ1-4; TRBD1 might be the D (5 bases). The germline CDR1 and CDR2 sequences are MDHEN and SYDVKM. CDR3 length: 14 residues. V shed 6 bases and J shed 8 bases, with 16 bases lying between them. The CDR3, as DNA: TGTGCCAGCAGCGAGGGGTTTTCGGGGGAAAAACTGTTTTTT. Its protein product is CASSEGFSGEKLFF.

V is TRBV4-2 and J is TRBJ2-3; 9 nucleotides line up with TRBD2. The junction had 2 bases not matched to a gene; V was cut back by 1 base and J by 3 bases. The CDR3 sequence is 15 residues long. The V gene's germline CDR1 is LGHNA and CDR2 YNFKEQ. CDR3 sequence (DNA): TGTGCCAGCAGCCAAGGACTAGCGGAAACAGATACGCAGTATTTT. It codes for CASSQGLAETDTQYF.

The genes are TRBV19 and TRBJ1-1, with 9 bases that match TRBD1. V dropped 0 bases and J dropped 7; count of bases not matched to a gene: 9. This CDR3 has 16 residues. The germline CDR1 and CDR2 sequences are LNHDA and SQIVND (reference sequence). CDR3 sequence: CASSIDHYRGRIEAFF. The DNA of the CDR3 is TGTGCCAGTAGTATAGACCACTACAGGGGGCGAATTGAAGCTTTCTTT.

The V call is TRBV12-3 or TRBV12-4, the J call TRBJ1-6; D gene uncertain. With 7 bases removed from V and 10 bases from J, the gap between germline ends came to 14 bases. The CDR3 consists of 13 residues. The DNA of the CDR3 is TGTGCCAGCACCGCAGGCGTGCAGTCACCCCTCCACTTT. Residues: CASTAGVQSPLHF.

The table lists this clone with a count of one. The chain employs TRBV24-1 and TRBJ2-1, with 9 bases aligning to TRBD1. V lost 1 base, J lost 6 bases, and 6 bases stayed unmatched. CDR1 and CDR2 (germline): KGHDR, SFDVKD. The CDR3 is 16 residues long. Here the CDR3 reads CATSDFPGQGINEQFF. Written as DNA, the CDR3 is TGTGCCACCAGTGATTTCCCGGGACAGGGCATCAATGAGCAGTTCTTC.

The chain has TRBV11-3 and TRBJ2-7; a possible D gene is TRBD2 (6 bases). Germline values: CDR1 SGHNT, CDR2 YENEEA. This CDR3 comprises 13 residues. Trimming took 3 bases from V and 7 from J, leaving 13 bases between them. The DNA for the CDR3 is TGTGCCAGCAGCTTGGGCGGAGGGACGGAGCAGTACTTC. This sequence encodes CASSLGGGTEQYF. Looking up the rest from reference TRBV11-3 and TRBJ2-7 gives the full variable domain: EAGVVQSPRYKIIEKKQPVAFWCNPISGHNTLYWYLQNLGQGPELLIRYENEEAVDDSQLPKDRFSAERLKGVDSTLKIQPAELGDSAVYLCASSLGGGTEQYFGPGTRLTVT.

The chain is built from TRBV30 and TRBJ2-7; TRBD2 matches 7 bases. Germline V gene lookup returns CDR1 GTSNPN and CDR2 SVGIG (reference sequence). This CDR3 spans 11 amino acids. V lost 0 bases and J lost 7; bases outside the gene matches: 0. The CDR3 loop reads CAWSVGGEQYF. For the CDR3, the DNA is TGTGCCTGGAGTGTCGGGGGGGAGCAGTACTTC. Variable domain in full (rest from reference TRBV30 and TRBJ2-7): SQTIHQWPATLVQPVGSPLSLECTVEGTSNPNLYWYRQAAGRGLQLLFYSVGIGQISSEVPQNLSASRPQDRQFILSSKKLLLSDSGFYLCAWSVGGEQYFGPGTRLTVT.

On this clone itself: The sample holds other DNA sequences that translate to the same CDR3. The rearrangement joins TRBV28 to TRBJ2-7; possibly TRBD2 for D (6 bases). The CDR3 is 13 amino acids. Trimming took 2 bases from V and 1 from J, leaving 6 bases between them. Germline V gene sequence: CDR1 MDHEN, CDR2 SYDVKM. The CDR3 region is CASSLAGSYEQYF. In DNA, the CDR3 is TGTGCCAGCAGTTTAGCGGGGTCCTACGAGCAGTACTTC.

The chain links TRBV5-1 to TRBJ2-7, with D unresolved. This CDR3 has 14 residues. Germline-derived CDR1 and CDR2 are SGHRS and YFSETQ. Trimming cost V 4 bases and J 2 bases, with 13 bases left between them. The CDR3 DNA reads as TGCGCCAGCAGCCTCCTGGACGGAGCCTACGAGCAGTACTTC. It specifies CASSLLDGAYEQYF.

The rearrangement links TRBV5-4 to TRBJ1-1; a weak D match, TRBD1 (5 bases). The V and J ends lost 0 bases and 1 base respectively, with 16 bases between them. From germline, CDR1 is SGHNT and CDR2 YYREEE (reference sequence). CDR3 length: 17 amino acids. In DNA form, the CDR3 reads TGTGCCAGCAGCTTGGACGGGACCACTATAAGGAACACTGAAGCTTTCTTT. Its translation is CASSLDGTTIRNTEAFF.

V and J are TRBV28 and TRBJ1-3; D unclear. From germline, CDR1 is MDHEN and CDR2 SYDVKM. With 11 bases removed from V and 8 bases from J, the gap between germline ends came to 19 bases. The CDR3 covers 13 residues. This CDR3 reads CALRPRGNHTIYF. The CDR3 DNA follows: TGTGCCCTCAGGCCACGGGGAAACCACACCATATATTTT. Variable domain in full (rest from reference TRBV28 and TRBJ1-3): DVKVTQSSRYLVKRTGEKVFLECVQDMDHENMFWYRQDPGLGLRLIYFSYDVKMKEKGDIPEGYSVSREKKERFSLILESASTNQTSMYLCALRPRGNHTIYFGEGSWLTVV.

A word on this clone: The sample contains more than one DNA sequence encoding this CDR3. The genes are TRBV7-2 and TRBJ2-6, with a tentative D call TRBD1 (7 bases). The germline V and J ends were trimmed by 6 bases and 0 bases, with 12 bases remaining between them. CDR1 and CDR2 from the germline V gene are SGHTA and FQGNSA. The CDR3 runs to 16 residues. The CDR3 sequence is CASSPQGGSGANVLTF. CDR3 DNA: TGTGCCAGCAGTCCTCAGGGGGGCTCTGGGGCCAACGTCCTGACTTTC.

This chain uses TRBV11-1 with TRBJ2-1; D gene uncertain. The V end lost 2 bases, the J end lost 4 bases, and 15 bases lay between the germline ends. Germline V CDR1 and CDR2: SGHAT, FQDESV (reference sequence). The CDR3 consists of 16 residues. The CDR3: CASSLSVQLYYNEQFF. DNA for the CDR3: TGTGCCAGCAGCTTATCCGTCCAGTTGTATTACAATGAGCAGTTCTTC.